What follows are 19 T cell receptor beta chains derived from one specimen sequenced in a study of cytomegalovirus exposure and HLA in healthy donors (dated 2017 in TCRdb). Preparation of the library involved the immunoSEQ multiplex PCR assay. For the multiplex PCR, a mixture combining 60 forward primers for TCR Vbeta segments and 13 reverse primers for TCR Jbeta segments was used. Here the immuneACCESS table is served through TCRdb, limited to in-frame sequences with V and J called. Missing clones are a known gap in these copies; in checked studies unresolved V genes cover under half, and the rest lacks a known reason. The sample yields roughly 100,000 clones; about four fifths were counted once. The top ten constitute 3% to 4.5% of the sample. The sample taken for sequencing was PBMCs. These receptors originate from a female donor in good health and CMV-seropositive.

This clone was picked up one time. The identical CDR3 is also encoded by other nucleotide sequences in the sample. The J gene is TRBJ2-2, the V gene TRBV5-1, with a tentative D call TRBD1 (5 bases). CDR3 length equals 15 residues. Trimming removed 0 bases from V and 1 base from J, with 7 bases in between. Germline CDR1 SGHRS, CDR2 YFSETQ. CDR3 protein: CASSLGQGNTGELFF. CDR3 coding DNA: TGCGCCAGCAGCTTGGGGCAGGGGAACACCGGGGAGCTGTTTTTT.

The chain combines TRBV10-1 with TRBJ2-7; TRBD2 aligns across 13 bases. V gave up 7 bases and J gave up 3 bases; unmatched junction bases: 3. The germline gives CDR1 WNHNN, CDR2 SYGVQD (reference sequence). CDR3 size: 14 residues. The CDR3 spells CASKGLAGIYEQYF. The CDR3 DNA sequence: TGCGCCAGCAAGGGACTAGCGGGGATCTACGAGCAGTACTTC.

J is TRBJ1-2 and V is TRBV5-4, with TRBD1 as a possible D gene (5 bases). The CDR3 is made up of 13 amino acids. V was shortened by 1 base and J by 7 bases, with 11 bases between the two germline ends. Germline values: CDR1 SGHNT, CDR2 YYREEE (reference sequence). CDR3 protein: CASSLQGSGGYTF. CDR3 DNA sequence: TGTGCCAGCAGCTTGCAGGGTTCGGGTGGCTACACCTTC.

CDR3 amino acids: CAWSPPGTYEQYF. Written as DNA, the CDR3 is TGTGCCTGGAGTCCCCCCGGGACCTACGAGCAGTACTTC. J is TRBJ2-7 and V is TRBV30; D perhaps matches TRBD2 (5 bases). There are 13 residues in the CDR3. The ends were cut back, 2 bases at V and 2 bases at J, with 10 bases in the middle. Germline CDR1 is GTSNPN and CDR2 is SVGIG (reference sequence).

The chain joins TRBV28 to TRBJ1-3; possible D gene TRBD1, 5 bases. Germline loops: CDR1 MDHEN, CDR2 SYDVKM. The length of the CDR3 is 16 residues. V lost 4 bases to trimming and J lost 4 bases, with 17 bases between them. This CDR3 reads CASSSPARVGGNTIYF. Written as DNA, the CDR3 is TGTGCCAGCAGTTCCCCTGCCAGGGTCGGAGGAAACACCATATATTTT.

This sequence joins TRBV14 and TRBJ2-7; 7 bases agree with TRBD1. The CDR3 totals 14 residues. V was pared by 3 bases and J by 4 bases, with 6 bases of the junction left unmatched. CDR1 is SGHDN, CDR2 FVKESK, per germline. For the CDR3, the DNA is TGTGCCAGCAGCCAGCCGGGACAGAAGTACGAGCAGTACTTC. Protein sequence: CASSQPGQKYEQYF.

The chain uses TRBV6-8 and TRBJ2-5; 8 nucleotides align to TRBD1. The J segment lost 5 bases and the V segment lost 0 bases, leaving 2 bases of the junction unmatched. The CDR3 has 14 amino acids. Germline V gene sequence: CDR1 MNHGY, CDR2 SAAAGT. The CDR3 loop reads CASSYSTGDETQYF. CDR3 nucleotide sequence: TGTGCCAGCAGTTACTCGACAGGGGATGAGACCCAGTACTTC.

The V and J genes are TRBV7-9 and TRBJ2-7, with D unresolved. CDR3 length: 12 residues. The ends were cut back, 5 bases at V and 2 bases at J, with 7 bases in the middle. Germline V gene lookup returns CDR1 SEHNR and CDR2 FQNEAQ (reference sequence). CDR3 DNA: TGTGCCAGCAGCCTACCCACCTACGAGCAGTACTTC. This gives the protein CASSLPTYEQYF.

The CDR3 is CSASQVDWAFF. In DNA, the CDR3 is TGCAGTGCTAGTCAGGTTGATTGGGCTTTCTTT. The rearrangement links TRBV20-1 to TRBJ1-1, with D unclear. Per the germline V gene, CDR1 is DFQATT and CDR2 is SNEGSKA (reference sequence). Trimming shortened V by 3 bases and J by 11 bases, and 13 bases separated the two germline ends. The CDR3 has 11 amino acids.

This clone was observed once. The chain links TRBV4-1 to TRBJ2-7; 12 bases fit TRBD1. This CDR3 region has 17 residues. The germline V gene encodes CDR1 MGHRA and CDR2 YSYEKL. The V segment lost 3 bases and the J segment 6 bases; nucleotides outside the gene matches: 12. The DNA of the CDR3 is TGCGCCAGCAGCCACGATACTCCGGGACAGGGGGCTGTCGAGCAGTACTTC. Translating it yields CASSHDTPGQGAVEQYF.

CDR3: CAWSDRYTEAFF. In nucleotides, the CDR3 is TGTGCCTGGAGCGACAGATACACTGAAGCTTTCTTT. The rearrangement links TRBV30 to TRBJ1-1; D might be TRBD1 (5 bases). Germline CDR1 GTSNPN, CDR2 SVGIG (reference sequence). There are 12 residues in the CDR3. V lost 3 bases, J lost 3 bases, and 8 bases lay in between.

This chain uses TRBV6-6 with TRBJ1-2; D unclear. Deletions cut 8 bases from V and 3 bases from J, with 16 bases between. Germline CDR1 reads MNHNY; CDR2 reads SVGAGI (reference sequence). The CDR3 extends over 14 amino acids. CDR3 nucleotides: TGTGCCAGCGTGCGGGCAAACCGGGACTATGGCTACACCTTC. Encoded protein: CASVRANRDYGYTF.

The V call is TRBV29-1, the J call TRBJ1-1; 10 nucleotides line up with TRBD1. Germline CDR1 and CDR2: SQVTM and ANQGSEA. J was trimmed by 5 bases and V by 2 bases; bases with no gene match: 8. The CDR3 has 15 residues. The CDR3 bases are TGCAGCGTTGAAACCGGGACAGGGGTCGGAACTGAAGCTTTCTTT. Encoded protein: CSVETGTGVGTEAFF.

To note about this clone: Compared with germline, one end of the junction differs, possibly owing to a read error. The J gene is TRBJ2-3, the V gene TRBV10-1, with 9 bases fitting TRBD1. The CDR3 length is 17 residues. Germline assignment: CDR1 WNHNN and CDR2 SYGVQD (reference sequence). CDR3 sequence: CASREGSGTGNTDTQYF. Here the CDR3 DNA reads TGCGCCAGCCGTGAAGGTTCCGGGACAGGGAACACAGATACGCAGTATTTT.

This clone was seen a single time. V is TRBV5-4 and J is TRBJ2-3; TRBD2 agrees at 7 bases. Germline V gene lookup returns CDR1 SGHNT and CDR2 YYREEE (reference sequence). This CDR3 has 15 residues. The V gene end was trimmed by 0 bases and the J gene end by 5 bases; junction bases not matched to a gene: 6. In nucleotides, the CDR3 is TGTGCCAGCAGCTTGGCCGGGATAGCGGGAGATACGCAGTATTTT. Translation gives CASSLAGIAGDTQYF.

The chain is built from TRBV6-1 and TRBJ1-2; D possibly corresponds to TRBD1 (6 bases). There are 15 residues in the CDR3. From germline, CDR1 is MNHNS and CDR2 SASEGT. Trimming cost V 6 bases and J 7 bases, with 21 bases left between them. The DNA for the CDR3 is TGTGCCAGCAGCGAGCGAGGGGGAGAGAGGCGTGGCTACACCTTC. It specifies CASSERGGERRGYTF.

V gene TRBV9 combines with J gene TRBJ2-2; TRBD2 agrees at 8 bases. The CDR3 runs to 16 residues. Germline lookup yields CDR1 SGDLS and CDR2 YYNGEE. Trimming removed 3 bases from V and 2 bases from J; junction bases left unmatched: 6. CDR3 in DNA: TGTGCCAGCAGCGCCATAGCGGGGATAAACACCGGGGAGCTGTTTTTT. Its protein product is CASSAIAGINTGELFF.

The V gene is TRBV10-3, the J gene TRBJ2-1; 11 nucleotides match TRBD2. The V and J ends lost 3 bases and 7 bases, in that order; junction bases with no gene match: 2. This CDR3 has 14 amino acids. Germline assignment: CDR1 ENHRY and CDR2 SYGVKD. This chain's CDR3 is CAISEGLAGNEQFF. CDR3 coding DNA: TGTGCCATCAGTGAAGGACTAGCGGGTAATGAGCAGTTCTTC.

DNA for the CDR3: TGTGCCAGCAGCCAAGTACCAGGTGAAGCTTTCTTT. Translated: CASSQVPGEAFF. V and J are TRBV4-2 and TRBJ1-1; D is unclear. CDR1 is LGHNA, CDR2 YNFKEQ, per germline. The CDR3 covers 12 residues. The V and J ends lost 1 base and 7 bases respectively, with 7 bases between them.